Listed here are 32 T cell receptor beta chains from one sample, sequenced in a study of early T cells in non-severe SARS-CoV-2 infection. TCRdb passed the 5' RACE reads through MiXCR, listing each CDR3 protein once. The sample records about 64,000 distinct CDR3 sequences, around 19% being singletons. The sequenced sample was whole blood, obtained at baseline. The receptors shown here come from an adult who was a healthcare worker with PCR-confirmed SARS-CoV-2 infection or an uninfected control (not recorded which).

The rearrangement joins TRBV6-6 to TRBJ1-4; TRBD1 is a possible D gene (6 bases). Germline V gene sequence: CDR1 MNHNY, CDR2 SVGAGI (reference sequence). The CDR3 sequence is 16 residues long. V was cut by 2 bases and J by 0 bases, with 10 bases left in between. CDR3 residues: CASSYGTTATNEKLFF. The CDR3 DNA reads TGTGCCAGCAGTTACGGGACAACTGCAACTAATGAAAAACTGTTTTTT.

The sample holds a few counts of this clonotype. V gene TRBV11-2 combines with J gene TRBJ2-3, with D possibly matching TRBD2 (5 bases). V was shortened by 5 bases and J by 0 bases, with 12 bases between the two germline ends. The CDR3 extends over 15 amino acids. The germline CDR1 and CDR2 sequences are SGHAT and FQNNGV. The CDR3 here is CASSPGGTSTDTQYF. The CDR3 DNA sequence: TGTGCCAGCAGCCCTGGAGGAACCAGCACAGATACGCAGTATTTT.

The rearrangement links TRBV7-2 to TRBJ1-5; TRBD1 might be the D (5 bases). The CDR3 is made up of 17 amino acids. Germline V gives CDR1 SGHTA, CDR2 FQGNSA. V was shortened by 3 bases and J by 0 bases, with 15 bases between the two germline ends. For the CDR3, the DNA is TGTGCCAGCAGCTTTGGGGACCGTCTCTATAGCAATCAGCCCCAGCATTTT. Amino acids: CASSFGDRLYSNQPQHF.

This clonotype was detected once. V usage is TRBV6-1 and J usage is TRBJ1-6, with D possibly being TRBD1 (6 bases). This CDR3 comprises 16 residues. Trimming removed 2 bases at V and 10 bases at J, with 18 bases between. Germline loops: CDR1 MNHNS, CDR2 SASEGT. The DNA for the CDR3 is TGTGCCAGCAGTGAAACGGAGTCAGGGGTTAACTCACCCCTCCACTTT. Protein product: CASSETESGVNSPLHF.

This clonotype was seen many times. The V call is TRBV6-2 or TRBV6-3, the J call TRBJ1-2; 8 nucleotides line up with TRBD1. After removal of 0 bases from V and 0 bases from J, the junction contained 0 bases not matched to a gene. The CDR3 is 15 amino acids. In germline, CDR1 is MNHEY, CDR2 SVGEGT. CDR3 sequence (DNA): TGTGCCAGCAGTTACTCGGACAGGGCTAACTATGGCTACACCTTC. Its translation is CASSYSDRANYGYTF.

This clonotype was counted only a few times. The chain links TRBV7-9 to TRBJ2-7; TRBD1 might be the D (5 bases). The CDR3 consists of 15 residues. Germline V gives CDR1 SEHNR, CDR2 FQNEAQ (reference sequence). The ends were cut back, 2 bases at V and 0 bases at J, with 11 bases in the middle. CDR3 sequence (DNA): TGTGCCAGCAGCTTAAGTTCCCAGGGCTCCTACGAGCAGTACTTC. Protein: CASSLSSQGSYEQYF.

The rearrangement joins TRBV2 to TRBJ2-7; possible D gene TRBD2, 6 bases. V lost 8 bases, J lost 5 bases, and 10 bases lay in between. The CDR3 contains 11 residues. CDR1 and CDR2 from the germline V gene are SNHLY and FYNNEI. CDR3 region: CASQAGHEQYF. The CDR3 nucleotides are TGTGCCAGCCAGGCGGGGCACGAGCAGTACTTC.

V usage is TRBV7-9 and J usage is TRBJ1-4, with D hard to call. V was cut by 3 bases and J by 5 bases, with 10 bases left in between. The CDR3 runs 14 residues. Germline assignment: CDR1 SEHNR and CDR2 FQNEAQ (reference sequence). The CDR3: CASSFLGRNEKLFF. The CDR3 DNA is TGTGCCAGCAGCTTTTTGGGCAGGAATGAAAAACTGTTTTTT.

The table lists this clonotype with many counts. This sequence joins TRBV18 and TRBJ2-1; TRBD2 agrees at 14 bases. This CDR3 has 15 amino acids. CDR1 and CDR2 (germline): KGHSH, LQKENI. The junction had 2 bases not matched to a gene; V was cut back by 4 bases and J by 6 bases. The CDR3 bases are TGTGCCAGCTCACTAGGACTAGCGGGAGGCAATGAGCAGTTCTTC. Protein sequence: CASSLGLAGGNEQFF.

CDR3 in amino acids: CSVKREPGELFF. The CDR3 DNA reads as TGCAGCGTGAAGCGGGAACCCGGGGAGCTGTTTTTT. This sequence joins TRBV29-1 and TRBJ2-2; 7 positions match TRBD2. The germline V gene has CDR1 SQVTM and CDR2 ANQGSEA. V lost 6 bases, J lost 6 bases, and 4 bases stayed unmatched. The CDR3 totals 12 residues.

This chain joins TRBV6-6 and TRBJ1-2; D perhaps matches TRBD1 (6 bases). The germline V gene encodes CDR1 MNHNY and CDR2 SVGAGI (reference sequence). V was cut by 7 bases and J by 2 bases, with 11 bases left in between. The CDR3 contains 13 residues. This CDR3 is CASNRDGNYGYTF. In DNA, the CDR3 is TGTGCCAGCAACAGGGACGGAAACTATGGCTACACCTTC.

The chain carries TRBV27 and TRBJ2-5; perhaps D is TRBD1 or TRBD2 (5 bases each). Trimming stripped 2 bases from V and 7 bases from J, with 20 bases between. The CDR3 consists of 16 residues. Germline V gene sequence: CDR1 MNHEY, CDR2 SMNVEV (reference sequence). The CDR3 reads CASSLHPGTGVVTQYF. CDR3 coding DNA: TGTGCCAGCAGTTTACATCCAGGGACGGGCGTAGTGACCCAGTACTTC.

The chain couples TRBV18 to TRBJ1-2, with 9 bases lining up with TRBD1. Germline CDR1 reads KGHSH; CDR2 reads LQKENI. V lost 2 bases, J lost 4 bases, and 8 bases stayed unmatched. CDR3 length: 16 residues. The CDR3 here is CASSPEGQGLGYGYTF. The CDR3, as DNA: TGTGCCAGCTCACCAGAGGGACAGGGCCTTGGCTATGGCTACACCTTC.

In DNA form, the CDR3 reads TGTGCCAGCAGCTTAGAAGGGCGAGGACTAGCGGGAGGATATGAGCAGTTCTTC. Protein: CASSLEGRGLAGGYEQFF. This chain joins TRBV7-9 and TRBJ2-1; 14 bases match TRBD2. V lost 1 base, J lost 8 bases, and 10 bases stayed unmatched. The CDR3 loop spans 18 amino acids. Germline CDR1 reads SEHNR; CDR2 reads FQNEAQ (reference sequence).

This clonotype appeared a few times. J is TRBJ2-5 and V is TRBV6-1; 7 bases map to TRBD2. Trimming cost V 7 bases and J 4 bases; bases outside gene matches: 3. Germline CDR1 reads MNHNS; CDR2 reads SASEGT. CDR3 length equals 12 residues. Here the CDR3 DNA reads TGTGCCAGCACCTTAGCGGGAGAGACCCAGTACTTC. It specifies CASTLAGETQYF.

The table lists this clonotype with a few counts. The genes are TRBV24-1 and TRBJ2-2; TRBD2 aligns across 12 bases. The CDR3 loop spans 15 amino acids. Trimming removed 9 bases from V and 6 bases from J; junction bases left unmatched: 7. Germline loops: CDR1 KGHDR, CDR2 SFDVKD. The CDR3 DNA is TGTGCCACCCAGCGGACTAGCGGGGTACCCGGGGAGCTGTTTTTT. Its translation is CATQRTSGVPGELFF.

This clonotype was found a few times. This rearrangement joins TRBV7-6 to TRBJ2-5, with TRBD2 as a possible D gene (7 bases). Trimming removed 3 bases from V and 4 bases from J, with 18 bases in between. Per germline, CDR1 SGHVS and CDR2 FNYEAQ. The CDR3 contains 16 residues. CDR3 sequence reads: CASSLRVGGALETQYF. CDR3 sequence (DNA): TGTGCCAGCAGCTTGCGAGTGGGGGGGGCCCTAGAGACCCAGTACTTC.

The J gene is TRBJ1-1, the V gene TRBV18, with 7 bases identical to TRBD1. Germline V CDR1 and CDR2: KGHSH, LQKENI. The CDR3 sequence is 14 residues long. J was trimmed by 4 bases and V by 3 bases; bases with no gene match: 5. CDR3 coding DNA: TGTGCCAGCTCACCCGACAGGGCCTCCACTGAAGCTTTCTTT. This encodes CASSPDRASTEAFF.

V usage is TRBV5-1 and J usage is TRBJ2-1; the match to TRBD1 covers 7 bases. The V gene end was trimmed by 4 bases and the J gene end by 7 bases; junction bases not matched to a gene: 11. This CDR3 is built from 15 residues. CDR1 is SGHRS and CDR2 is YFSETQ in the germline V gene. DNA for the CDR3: TGCGCCAGCAGCCGAGAACAGGGGCAGGGGAATGAGCAGTTCTTC. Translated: CASSREQGQGNEQFF.

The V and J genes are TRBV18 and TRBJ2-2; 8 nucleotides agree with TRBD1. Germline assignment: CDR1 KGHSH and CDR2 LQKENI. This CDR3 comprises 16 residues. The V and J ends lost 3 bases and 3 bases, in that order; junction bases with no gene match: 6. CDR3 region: CASSPAGTGHTGELFF. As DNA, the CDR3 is TGTGCCAGCTCACCCGCCGGGACAGGTCACACCGGGGAGCTGTTTTTT.

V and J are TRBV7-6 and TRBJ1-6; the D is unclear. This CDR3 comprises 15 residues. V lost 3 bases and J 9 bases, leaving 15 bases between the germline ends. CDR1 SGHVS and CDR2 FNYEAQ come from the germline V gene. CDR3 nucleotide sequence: TGTGCCAGCAGCTTGGGCCAACCGAATTCTTCACCCCTCCACTTT. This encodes CASSLGQPNSSPLHF. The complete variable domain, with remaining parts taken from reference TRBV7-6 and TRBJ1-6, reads GAGVSQSPRYKVTKRGQDVALRCDPISGHVSLYWYRQALGQGPEFLTYFNYEAQQDKSGLPNDRFSAERPEGSISTLTIQRTEQRDSAMYRCASSLGQPNSSPLHFGNGTRLTVT.

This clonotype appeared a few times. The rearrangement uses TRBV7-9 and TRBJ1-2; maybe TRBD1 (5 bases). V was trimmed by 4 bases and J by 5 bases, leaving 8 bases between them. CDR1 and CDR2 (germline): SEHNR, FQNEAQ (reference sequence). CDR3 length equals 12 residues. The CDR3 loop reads CASSSQGYGYTF. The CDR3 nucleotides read TGTGCCAGCAGCTCCCAGGGTTATGGCTACACCTTC.

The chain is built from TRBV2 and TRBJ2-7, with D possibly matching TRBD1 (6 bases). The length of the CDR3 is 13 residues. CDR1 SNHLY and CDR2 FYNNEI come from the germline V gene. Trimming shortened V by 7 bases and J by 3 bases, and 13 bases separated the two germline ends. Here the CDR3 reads CASISETGYEQYF. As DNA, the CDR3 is TGTGCCAGCATTTCGGAGACAGGCTACGAGCAGTACTTC.

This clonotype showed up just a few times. The CDR3 sequence is CASSPYGTSGSYEQYF. The CDR3 DNA sequence: TGTGCCAGCTCACCCTACGGGACTAGCGGATCCTACGAGCAGTACTTC. The chain couples TRBV18 to TRBJ2-7; 11 bases match TRBD2. This CDR3 contains 16 residues. The V gene end was trimmed by 3 bases and the J gene end by 1 base; junction bases not matched to a gene: 5. CDR1 is KGHSH, CDR2 LQKENI, per germline.

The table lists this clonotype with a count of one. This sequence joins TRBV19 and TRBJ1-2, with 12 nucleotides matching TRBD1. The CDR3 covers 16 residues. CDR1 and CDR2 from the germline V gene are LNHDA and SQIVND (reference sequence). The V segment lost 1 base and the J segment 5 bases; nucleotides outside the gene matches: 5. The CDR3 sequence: CASSIAPGQGAYGYTF. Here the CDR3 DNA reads TGTGCCAGTAGTATAGCACCGGGACAGGGGGCGTATGGCTACACCTTC.

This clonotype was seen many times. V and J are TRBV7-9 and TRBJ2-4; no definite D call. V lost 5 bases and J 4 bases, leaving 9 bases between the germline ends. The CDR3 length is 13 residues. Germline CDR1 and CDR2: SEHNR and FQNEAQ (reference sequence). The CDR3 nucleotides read TGTGCCAGCAGCCCCACTGGGAAAAACATTCAGTACTTC. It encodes CASSPTGKNIQYF.

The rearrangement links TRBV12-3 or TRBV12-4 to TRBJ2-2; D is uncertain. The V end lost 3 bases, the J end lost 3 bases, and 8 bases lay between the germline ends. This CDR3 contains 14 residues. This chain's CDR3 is CASSLGSYTGELFF. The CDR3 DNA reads TGTGCCAGCAGTTTGGGCTCGTACACCGGGGAGCTGTTTTTT.

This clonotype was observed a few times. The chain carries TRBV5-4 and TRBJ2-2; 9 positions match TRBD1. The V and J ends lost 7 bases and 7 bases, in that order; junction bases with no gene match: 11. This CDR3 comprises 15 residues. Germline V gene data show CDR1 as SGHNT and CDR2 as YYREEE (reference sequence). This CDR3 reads CASQAGTGYGGELFF. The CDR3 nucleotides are TGTGCCAGCCAGGCCGGGACAGGGTATGGCGGGGAGCTGTTTTTT.

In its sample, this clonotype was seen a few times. CDR3: CATSRDVTDTQYF. As DNA, the CDR3 is TGTGCCACCAGCAGAGATGTCACAGATACGCAGTATTTT. This chain links TRBV15 with TRBJ2-3; D call uncertain. Germline assignment: CDR1 LNHNV and CDR2 YYDKDF (reference sequence). Trimming stripped 0 bases from V and 2 bases from J, with 3 bases between. This CDR3 is built from 13 residues.

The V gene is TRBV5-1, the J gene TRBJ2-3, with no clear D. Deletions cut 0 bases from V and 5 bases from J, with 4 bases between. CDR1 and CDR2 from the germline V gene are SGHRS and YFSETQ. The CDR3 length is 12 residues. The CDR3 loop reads CASSLVEDTQYF. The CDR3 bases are TGCGCCAGCAGCTTGGTTGAAGATACGCAGTATTTT.

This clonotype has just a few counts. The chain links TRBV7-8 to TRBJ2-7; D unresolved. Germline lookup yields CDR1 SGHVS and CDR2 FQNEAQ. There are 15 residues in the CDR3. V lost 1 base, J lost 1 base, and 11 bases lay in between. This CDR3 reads CASSLGRARSYEQYF. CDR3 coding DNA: TGTGCCAGCAGCTTAGGGAGAGCGAGATCCTACGAGCAGTACTTC.

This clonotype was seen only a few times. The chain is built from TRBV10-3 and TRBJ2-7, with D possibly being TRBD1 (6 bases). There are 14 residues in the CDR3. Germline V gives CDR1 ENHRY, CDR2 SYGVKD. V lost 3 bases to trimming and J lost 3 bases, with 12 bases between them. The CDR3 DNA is TGTGCCATCAGTGATGGGACACAACGCTACGAGCAGTACTTC. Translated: CAISDGTQRYEQYF.